This T cell receptor beta chain comes out of a study of blood T cell repertoires in COVID-19 (dated by TCRdb to 2019 to 2021). Broadly, across the study: Samples covering the acute and convalescent phases of COVID-19 were provided by collaborators in the United States, Italy and Spain. Sample metadata almost always included a de-identified subject ID, COVID-19 status, age in years and sex. The material from the prospective study consisted of cDNA or gDNA derived from T cells, B-cell-depleted T cells, or PBMCs. Samples were obtained from the ongoing ImmuneRACE study (first 160 participants) and from about 1,300 subjects provided by 6 global collaborators. The repertoires were released in a freely available public database meant as a resource for research on the immune response to SARS-CoV-2. Subjects who had been exposed to COVID-19, were actively infected with it, or had recovered from it provided the deeply sampled blood TCRbeta repertoires that made up the dataset. Where available, HLA class I and class II types were taken from metadata supplied by the sample provider and were not determined by assay-based typing. Beyond this particular receptor, the publication reports: The amount of clinical and demographic metadata varied by source and participant and was provided uncurated.

Relative to germline, V is 0 bases shorter and J is 7 bases shorter, with 8 bases between their ends. Taken from the germline V gene, the CDR1 and CDR2 loops are SGHTS and YDEGEE. The CDR3 has 12 amino acids, counting the end cysteine and phenylalanine. Only the CDR3 region is kept as DNA, spanning 36 bases read in frame from base 1. TCRbeta CDR3 regions were amplified from genomic DNA using the immunoSEQ Assay, a bias-controlled multiplex PCR. Per the source publication's procedure: Nucleated cell counts per sample were estimated from amplification of reference gene primers within the assay. Sequence reads were collapsed and filtered to measure the absolute abundance of every unique TCRbeta CDR3 rearrangement. Productive Simpson clonality was computed per sample as the square root of Simpson's diversity index over productive rearrangements. The immuneACCESS repertoire file appears here via TCRdb, limited to in-frame rearrangements. These files lack a portion of the clones; in checked studies, under half of the deficit traces to unresolved V genes, and the cause of the others is not known. The V and J calls and clone size were taken over from that table, and D and trimming were inferred from the DNA. Across this sample there are around 230,000 clones, with 75% to 90% seen only once. The ten most abundant clones make up 3.3% of the sample.

As for this clone: Its recognized antigen is unknown. Base qualities were left out, and no much larger clone turns up one base away.

Enrolling through a virtual design, the prospective study's participants ranged in age from roughly 18 to 89 years and lived across some 23 United States geographic areas. In the prospective study, participants were assigned to cohorts based on the clinical history participants reported in a screening survey and a study questionnaire. Mobile phlebotomists in the prospective study collected whole blood, serum and a nasopharyngeal or oropharyngeal swab from every participant. Participants in the prospective study had the option to provide additional blood draws and questionnaires over a 2-month period. Before DNA extraction, prospective study blood samples were shipped either frozen or at room temperature.

The receptor chain draws on TRBV5-8 and TRBJ2-7, with the D gene too uncertain to name. This receptor was taken from a woman aged 40 to 55 with acute COVID-19. The sequenced sample consisted of PBMCs or T cells enriched from blood (not recorded which). The DNA sequence follows: TGTGCCAGCAGCTTGGGAGGTGTGGAGCAGTACTTC. The resulting protein is CASSLGGVEQYF.